These 30 T cell receptor beta chains were sequenced from one sample in a study of neurological immune-mediated disorders. TCRdb processed the 5' RACE reads anew with MiXCR; each CDR3 protein has one entry. This repertoire shows tens of thousands of distinct CDR3 sequences, approximately 3.5% found once; its top ten account for approximately 3.1%. Material: PBMCs. Source of these receptors: a woman aged 30 to 39 with multiple sclerosis.

This clonotype came up many times. The chain uses TRBV18 and TRBJ2-1; D is possibly TRBD2 (6 bases). V was shortened by 1 base and J by 14 bases, with 18 bases between the two germline ends. CDR1 is KGHSH, CDR2 LQKENI, per germline. This CDR3 has 14 residues. The CDR3 here is CASSPRASAPSEFF. As DNA, the CDR3 is TGTGCCAGCTCACCACGTGCTAGCGCCCCTTCGGAGTTCTTC.

This clonotype was observed many times. The genes are TRBV20-1 and TRBJ1-2, with 12 positions matching TRBD1. Germline V lookup: CDR1 DFQATT, CDR2 SNEGSKA (reference sequence). The CDR3 length is 16 residues. J was trimmed by 5 bases and V by 1 base; bases with no gene match: 8. CDR3 coding DNA: TGCAGTGCTAGAGTAGGGGACAGGGGGCTTAGGTATGGCTACACCTTC. Residues: CSARVGDRGLRYGYTF.

This clonotype was observed at least ten times. This rearrangement joins TRBV5-1 to TRBJ2-3, with TRBD2 identical over 15 bases. CDR1 is SGHRS, CDR2 YFSETQ, per germline. CDR3 size: 19 residues. The V and J ends lost 3 bases and 0 bases, in that order; junction bases with no gene match: 8. As DNA, the CDR3 is TGCGCCAGCAGCTCGGGACTAGCGGGGGGCCACGAAAGCACAGATACGCAGTATTTT. It yields the protein CASSSGLAGGHESTDTQYF.

The sample holds many counts of this clonotype. The chain has TRBV5-1 and TRBJ2-7; no clear D. Between the trimmed V and J ends, which lost 4 bases and 4 bases, there was a span of 15 bases. Looked up from germline, CDR1 is SGHRS and CDR2 is YFSETQ. This CDR3 has 14 amino acids. The CDR3 region is CASSPDVNRYEQYF. CDR3 sequence (DNA): TGCGCCAGCAGCCCGGACGTTAATCGGTACGAGCAGTACTTC.

The sample holds many counts of this clonotype. The chain couples TRBV11-2 to TRBJ1-5; D is unresolved. Trimming stripped 3 bases from V and 1 base from J, with 13 bases between. The germline gives CDR1 SGHAT, CDR2 FQNNGV. This CDR3 region has 16 residues. CDR3 protein: CASSLGTTLSNQPQHF. DNA of the CDR3: TGTGCCAGCAGCTTGGGAACCACCCTGAGCAATCAGCCCCAGCATTTT.

This clonotype appeared many times. The genes are TRBV20-1 and TRBJ1-4, with D unresolved. CDR3 length: 16 amino acids. Germline assignment: CDR1 DFQATT and CDR2 SNEGSKA (reference sequence). V was pared by 4 bases and J by 3 bases, with 18 bases between. The CDR3 DNA is TGCAGTGCTATACCCCTAATGGTGGGAGCTAATGAAAAACTGTTTTTT. Translating gives CSAIPLMVGANEKLFF.

This clonotype has a count of ten or more. The rearrangement joins TRBV20-1 to TRBJ2-2; maybe TRBD1 (5 bases). Germline loops: CDR1 DFQATT, CDR2 SNEGSKA (reference sequence). The CDR3 extends over 16 amino acids. Deletions cut 0 bases from V and 1 base from J, with 12 bases between. The CDR3 here is CSARDQSRENTGELFF. For the CDR3, the DNA is TGCAGTGCTAGAGATCAGAGCAGGGAGAACACCGGGGAGCTGTTTTTT.

This clonotype appeared many times. The J gene is TRBJ2-4, the V gene TRBV5-1, with a weak D call TRBD2 (6 bases). This CDR3 has 14 amino acids. V lost 5 bases and J lost 7, with 16 bases in between. The V gene's germline CDR1 is SGHRS and CDR2 YFSETQ. In nucleotides, the CDR3 is TGCGCCAGCAGACACTACGAGGCGGGGAACATTCAGTACTTC. It codes for CASRHYEAGNIQYF.

Ten or more counts support this clonotype. V is TRBV12-3 or TRBV12-4 and J is TRBJ1-5; possibly TRBD1 for D (6 bases). The germline V and J ends were trimmed by 6 bases and 7 bases, with 13 bases remaining between them. CDR3 length: 13 amino acids. The CDR3 DNA follows: TGTGCCAGCAGAACAGGGTTCGGGCAGCCCCAGCATTTT. As protein: CASRTGFGQPQHF.

This clonotype was found many times. The chain couples TRBV20-1 to TRBJ2-7; D call uncertain. V was trimmed by 3 bases and J by 3 bases, leaving 6 bases between them. Per germline, CDR1 DFQATT and CDR2 SNEGSKA (reference sequence). The CDR3 has 11 amino acids. The CDR3 protein is CSARIGYEQYF. CDR3 nucleotides: TGCAGTGCTAGGATTGGCTACGAGCAGTACTTC.

The table lists this clonotype with many counts. The rearrangement joins TRBV20-1 to TRBJ2-1; tentatively, D is TRBD2 (5 bases). This CDR3 is built from 12 residues. Germline V CDR1 and CDR2: DFQATT, SNEGSKA (reference sequence). V gave up 4 bases and J gave up 9 bases, with 13 bases separating them. The CDR3 DNA follows: TGCAGTGCTATTGAGCGGCCCCCTGAGCAGTTCTTC. This codes for CSAIERPPEQFF.

Concerning this clonotype itself: A read error may produce the germline difference seen at one junction end. The V call is TRBV24-1, the J call TRBJ1-5; D uncertain. Germline V gene lookup returns CDR1 KGHDR and CDR2 SFDVKD. This CDR3 comprises 14 residues. CDR3 nucleotide sequence: TGTGCCACCAGTGACATCAATAGCAATCAGCCCCAGAATTTT. It yields the protein CATSDINSNQPQNF.

In this sample, this clonotype turned up many times. V and J are TRBV10-3 and TRBJ2-6; a possible D gene is TRBD2 (5 bases). The CDR3 has 16 residues. V was clipped by 4 bases and J by 1 base, with 11 bases between them. Germline lookup yields CDR1 ENHRY and CDR2 SYGVKD. CDR3 amino acids: CAISAGGSSGANVLTF. The DNA of the CDR3 is TGTGCCATCAGTGCTGGAGGTTCTTCTGGGGCCAACGTCCTGACTTTC.

This clonotype was detected many times. The V gene is TRBV5-1, the J gene TRBJ2-7; no clear D gene. Trimming took 4 bases from V and 7 from J, leaving 15 bases between them. The germline gives CDR1 SGHRS, CDR2 YFSETQ. CDR3 length: 13 residues. Here the CDR3 DNA reads TGCGCCAGCAGCAGCGTTACTTCGCGAGAGCAGTACTTC. Translation gives CASSSVTSREQYF.

On this clonotype itself: This may come from a read error, since a much larger clone is one base off. The V call is TRBV12-3 or TRBV12-4, the J call TRBJ1-5; tentative D call: TRBD1 (5 bases). CDR3 length equals 14 residues. V was cut by 6 bases and J by 4 bases, with 13 bases left in between. Here the CDR3 reads CASRDKKGNQPQHF. The CDR3, as DNA: TGTGCCAGCAGGGACAAAAAGGGGAATCAGCCCCAGCATTTT.

This clonotype was counted many times. This rearrangement joins TRBV6-5 to TRBJ2-7; D is possibly TRBD2 (5 bases). This CDR3 contains 14 residues. With 2 bases removed from V and 3 bases from J, the gap between germline ends came to 11 bases. Germline V CDR1 and CDR2: MNHEY, SVGAGI. CDR3 bases: TGTGCCAGCAGTTACCGCGGGCAAGTCTACGAGCAGTACTTC. Residues: CASSYRGQVYEQYF.

This clonotype was counted many times. This CDR3 is CALGGYTGELFF. CDR3 DNA sequence: TGTGCTCTCGGCGGGTACACCGGGGAGCTGTTTTTT. The rearrangement joins TRBV7-9 to TRBJ2-2; possibly TRBD2 for D (5 bases). This CDR3 is 12 amino acids long. Germline V gene data show CDR1 as SEHNR and CDR2 as FQNEAQ (reference sequence).

This clonotype was seen repeatedly, ten times or more. This sequence joins TRBV7-2 and TRBJ2-3; 8 bases line up with TRBD2. Losses at the gene ends were 5 bases for V and 10 bases for J; bases not matched to a gene: 17. CDR3 length equals 16 residues. Per germline, CDR1 SGHTA and CDR2 FQGNSA. The CDR3 region has the DNA TGTGCCAGCAGCCGGGCGTGGGCGGGAGGAGGTTCTTCGCAGTATTTT. It translates to CASSRAWAGGGSSQYF.

This clonotype appeared many times. The chain has TRBV29-1 and TRBJ2-1, with 10 bases aligning to TRBD2. Per germline, CDR1 SQVTM and CDR2 ANQGSEA. The CDR3 is made up of 14 amino acids. With 8 bases clipped from V and 7 bases from J, the junction kept 11 bases outside the gene matches. CDR3 coding DNA: TGCAGCACCGAAGGCCCTAGCGGGAGTAATGAGCAGTTCTTC. Amino acids: CSTEGPSGSNEQFF.

This clonotype appeared many times. V gene TRBV5-1 combines with J gene TRBJ2-2; D may be TRBD1 (5 bases). CDR3 length: 15 residues. Trimming left V 0 bases short and J 3 bases short, with 9 bases between. The germline gives CDR1 SGHRS, CDR2 YFSETQ. CDR3 residues: CASSLGRVDTGELFF. In DNA, the CDR3 is TGCGCCAGCAGCTTGGGCAGGGTGGACACCGGGGAGCTGTTTTTT.

In its sample, this clonotype was seen many times. This chain uses TRBV5-1 with TRBJ2-6; D unresolved. V was pared by 4 bases and J by 4 bases, with 21 bases between. The CDR3 is made up of 18 amino acids. CDR1 is SGHRS and CDR2 is YFSETQ in the germline V gene. The CDR3 DNA reads TGCGCCAGCAGCGTGCGGCCGGGCTCACAGTCCGGGGCCAACGTCCTGACTTTC. Translation gives CASSVRPGSQSGANVLTF.

This clonotype was recorded at least ten times. The genes are TRBV4-2 and TRBJ1-2; tentatively, D is TRBD1 (5 bases). The germline V gene has CDR1 LGHNA and CDR2 YNFKEQ. CDR3 length: 15 residues. The ends were cut back, 0 bases at V and 4 bases at J, with 12 bases in the middle. The CDR3 reads CASSQDREVPYGYTF. DNA for the CDR3: TGTGCCAGCAGCCAAGACAGGGAGGTCCCCTATGGCTACACCTTC.

The table lists this clonotype with a few counts. The chain recombines TRBV20-1 with TRBJ2-3; 8 bases are a match to TRBD2. This CDR3 contains 14 residues. V gave up 5 bases and J gave up 11 bases; unmatched junction bases: 15. CDR1 and CDR2 (germline): DFQATT, SNEGSKA (reference sequence). CDR3 amino acids: CSAALAGTPSQQYF. The CDR3 DNA follows: TGCAGTGCTGCTCTAGCGGGTACCCCCAGCCAGCAGTATTTT.

The chain carries TRBV3-1 and TRBJ2-2; D is undetermined. V lost 1 base and J 7 bases, leaving 7 bases between the germline ends. CDR1 is LGHDT and CDR2 is YNNKEL in the germline V gene (reference sequence). CDR3 length equals 13 residues. CDR3 DNA sequence: TGTGCCAGCAGCCAAGGGTCGGGCGGGGAGCTGTTTTTT. Encoded protein: CASSQGSGGELFF.

This chain joins TRBV5-1 and TRBJ2-3; D assignment may be TRBD1 or TRBD2 (6 bases each). Germline V gives CDR1 SGHRS, CDR2 YFSETQ. Trimming pared 1 base from V and 3 bases from J, leaving 12 bases between. The CDR3 runs to 15 residues. CDR3 sequence reads: CASSLLGGITDTQYF. The CDR3 DNA follows: TGCGCCAGCAGCTTGCTAGGGGGGATAACAGATACGCAGTATTTT. The full variable domain, with the rest looked up from reference TRBV5-1 and TRBJ2-3, is KAGVTQTPRYLIKTRGQQVTLSCSPISGHRSVSWYQQTPGQGLQFLFEYFSETQRNKGNFPGRFSGRQFSNSRSEMNVSTLELGDSALYLCASSLLGGITDTQYFGPGTRLTVL.

This clonotype was detected ten times or more. The chain is built from TRBV9 and TRBJ2-2; the D is unclear. Trimming took 5 bases from V and 7 from J, leaving 3 bases between them. The germline CDR1 and CDR2 sequences are SGDLS and YYNGEE. This CDR3 has 10 residues. CDR3 region: CASRNGELFF. As DNA, the CDR3 is TGTGCCAGCAGGAACGGGGAGCTGTTTTTT.

This clonotype was seen many times. The rearrangement uses TRBV4-1 and TRBJ2-5; 7 bases match TRBD1. The V and J ends lost 0 bases and 1 base, in that order; junction bases with no gene match: 11. Germline V CDR1 and CDR2: MGHRA, YSYEKL. This CDR3 has 18 residues. CDR3 loop: CASSQEYEGARPQETQYF. The CDR3 coding sequence is TGCGCCAGCAGCCAAGAATATGAGGGGGCGAGGCCCCAAGAGACCCAGTACTTC.

This clonotype has ten or more counts. The chain joins TRBV6-5 to TRBJ1-1, with D uncertain. Trimming stripped 5 bases from V and 0 bases from J, with 13 bases between. Germline CDR1 MNHEY, CDR2 SVGAGI. The CDR3 is made up of 15 amino acids. The CDR3 DNA reads as TGTGCCAGCAGTCCACAGAGGGCTATGAACACTGAAGCTTTCTTT. Protein: CASSPQRAMNTEAFF.

This clonotype has a count of ten or more. V gene TRBV6-5 combines with J gene TRBJ2-7; D ambiguous. The CDR3 extends over 14 amino acids. From germline, CDR1 is MNHEY and CDR2 SVGAGI. The V gene lost 7 bases and the J gene lost 3 bases, with 16 bases spanning the gap. DNA of the CDR3: TGTGCCAGCACCAACCTAGGGATGTTCTACGAGCAGTACTTC. Translation: CASTNLGMFYEQYF.

This clonotype was counted at least ten times. This chain uses TRBV5-1 with TRBJ2-7; 7 positions match TRBD1. Germline CDR1 and CDR2: SGHRS and YFSETQ. This CDR3 spans 13 amino acids. The V and J ends lost 4 bases and 6 bases, in that order; junction bases with no gene match: 7. Written as DNA, the CDR3 is TGCGCCAGCAGCGAGGGACAGTTCGCCGAGCAGTACTTC. Translated: CASSEGQFAEQYF.